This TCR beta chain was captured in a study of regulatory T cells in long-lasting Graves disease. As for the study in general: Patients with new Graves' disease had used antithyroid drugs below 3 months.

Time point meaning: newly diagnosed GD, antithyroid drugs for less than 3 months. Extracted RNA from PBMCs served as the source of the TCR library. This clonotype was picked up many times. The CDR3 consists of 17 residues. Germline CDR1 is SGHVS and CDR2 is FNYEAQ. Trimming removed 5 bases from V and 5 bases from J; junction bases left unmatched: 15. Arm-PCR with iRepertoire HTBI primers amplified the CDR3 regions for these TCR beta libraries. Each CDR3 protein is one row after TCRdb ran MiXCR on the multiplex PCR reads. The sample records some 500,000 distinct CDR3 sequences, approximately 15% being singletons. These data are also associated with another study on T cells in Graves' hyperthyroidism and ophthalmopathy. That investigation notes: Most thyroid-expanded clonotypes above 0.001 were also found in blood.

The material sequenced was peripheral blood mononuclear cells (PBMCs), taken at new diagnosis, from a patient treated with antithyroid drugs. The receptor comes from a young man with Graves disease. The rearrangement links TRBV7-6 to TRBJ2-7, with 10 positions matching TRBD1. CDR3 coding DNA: TGTGCCAGCAGCCCTCTTCCACCGGACAGGGGGTCCCACGAGCAGTACTTC. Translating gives CASSPLPPDRGSHEQYF.